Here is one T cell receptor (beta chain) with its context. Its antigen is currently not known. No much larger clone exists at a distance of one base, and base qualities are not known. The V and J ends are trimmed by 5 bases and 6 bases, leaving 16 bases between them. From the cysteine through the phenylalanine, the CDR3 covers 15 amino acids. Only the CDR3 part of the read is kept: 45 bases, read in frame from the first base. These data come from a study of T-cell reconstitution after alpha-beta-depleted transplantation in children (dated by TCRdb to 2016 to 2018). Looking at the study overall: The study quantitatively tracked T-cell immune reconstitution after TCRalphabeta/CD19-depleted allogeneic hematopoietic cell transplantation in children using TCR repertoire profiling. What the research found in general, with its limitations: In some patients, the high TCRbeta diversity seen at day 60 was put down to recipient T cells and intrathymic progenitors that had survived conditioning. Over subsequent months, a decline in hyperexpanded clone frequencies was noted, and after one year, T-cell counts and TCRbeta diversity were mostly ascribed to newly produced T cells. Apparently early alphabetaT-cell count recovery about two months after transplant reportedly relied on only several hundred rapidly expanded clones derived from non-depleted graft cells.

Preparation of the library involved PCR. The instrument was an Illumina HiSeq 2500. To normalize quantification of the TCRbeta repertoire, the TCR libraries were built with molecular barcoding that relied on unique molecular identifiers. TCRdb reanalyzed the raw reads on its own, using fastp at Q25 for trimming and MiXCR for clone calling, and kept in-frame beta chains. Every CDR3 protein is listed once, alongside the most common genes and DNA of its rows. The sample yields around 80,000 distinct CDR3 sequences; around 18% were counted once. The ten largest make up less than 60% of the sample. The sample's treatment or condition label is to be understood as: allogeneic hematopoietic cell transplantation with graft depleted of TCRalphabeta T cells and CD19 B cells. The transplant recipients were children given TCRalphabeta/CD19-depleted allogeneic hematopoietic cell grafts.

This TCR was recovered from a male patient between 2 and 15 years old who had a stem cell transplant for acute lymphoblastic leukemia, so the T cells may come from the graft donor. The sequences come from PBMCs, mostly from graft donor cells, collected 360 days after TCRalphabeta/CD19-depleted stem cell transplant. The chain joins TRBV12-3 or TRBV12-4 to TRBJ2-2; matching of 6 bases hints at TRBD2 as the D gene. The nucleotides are TGTGCCAGCAGTCACGGGAGTGTATGGGCCGGGGAGCTGTTTTTT. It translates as CASSHGSVWAGELFF.